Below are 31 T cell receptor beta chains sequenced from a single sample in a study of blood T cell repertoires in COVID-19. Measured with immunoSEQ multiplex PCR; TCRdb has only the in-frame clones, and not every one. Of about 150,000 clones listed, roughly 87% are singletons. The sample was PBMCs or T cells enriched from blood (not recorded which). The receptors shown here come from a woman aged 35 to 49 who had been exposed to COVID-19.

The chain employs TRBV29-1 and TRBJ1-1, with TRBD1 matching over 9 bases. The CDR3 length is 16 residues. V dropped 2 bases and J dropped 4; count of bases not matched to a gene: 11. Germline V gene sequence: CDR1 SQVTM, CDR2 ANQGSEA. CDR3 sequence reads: CSVEPNPGTGRTEAFF. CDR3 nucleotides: TGCAGCGTTGAACCAAACCCGGGGACAGGGCGCACTGAAGCTTTCTTT.

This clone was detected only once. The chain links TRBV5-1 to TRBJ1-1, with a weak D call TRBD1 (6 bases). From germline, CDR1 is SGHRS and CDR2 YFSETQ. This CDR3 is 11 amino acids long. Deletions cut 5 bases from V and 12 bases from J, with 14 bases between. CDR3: CASRYGTLTFF. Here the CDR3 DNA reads TGCGCCAGCAGATACGGGACACTCACTTTCTTT.

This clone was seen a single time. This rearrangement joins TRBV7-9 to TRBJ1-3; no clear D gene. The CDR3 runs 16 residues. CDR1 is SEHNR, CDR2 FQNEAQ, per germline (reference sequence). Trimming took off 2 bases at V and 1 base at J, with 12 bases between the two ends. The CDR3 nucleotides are TGTGCCAGCAGCTTAACCCATCTACCATCTGGAAACACCATATATTTT. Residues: CASSLTHLPSGNTIYF. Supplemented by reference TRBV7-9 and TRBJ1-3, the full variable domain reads DTGVSQNPRHKITKRGQNVTFRCDPISEHNRLYWYRQTLGQGPEFLTYFQNEAQLEKSRLLSDRFSAERPKGSFSTLEIQRTEQGDSAMYLCASSLTHLPSGNTIYFGEGSWLTVV.

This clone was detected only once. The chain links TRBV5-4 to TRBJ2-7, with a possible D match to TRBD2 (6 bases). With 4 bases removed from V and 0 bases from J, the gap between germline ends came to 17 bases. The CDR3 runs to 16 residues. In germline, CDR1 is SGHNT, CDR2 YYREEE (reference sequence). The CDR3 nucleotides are TGTGCCAGCAGCCTTGACCGGGACTCTTTCTCCTACGAGCAGTACTTC. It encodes CASSLDRDSFSYEQYF.

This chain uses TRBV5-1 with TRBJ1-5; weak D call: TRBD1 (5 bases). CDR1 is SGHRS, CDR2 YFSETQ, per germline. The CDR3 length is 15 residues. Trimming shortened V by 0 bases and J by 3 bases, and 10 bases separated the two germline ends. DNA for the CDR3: TGCGCCAGCAGCTTGGAGGGGCAGCCCAATCAGCCCCAGCATTTT. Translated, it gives CASSLEGQPNQPQHF. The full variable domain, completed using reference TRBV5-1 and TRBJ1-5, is KAGVTQTPRYLIKTRGQQVTLSCSPISGHRSVSWYQQTPGQGLQFLFEYFSETQRNKGNFPGRFSGRQFSNSRSEMNVSTLELGDSALYLCASSLEGQPNQPQHFGDGTRLSIL.

The CDR3 DNA sequence: TGTGCCAGCAGCCCCTATTCCGGGACAGGGGGCGAGAGGCAAGCTTTCTTT. It codes for CASSPYSGTGGERQAFF. This chain uses TRBV9 with TRBJ1-1, with TRBD1 matching over 12 bases. CDR3 length: 17 amino acids. Germline V gene lookup returns CDR1 SGDLS and CDR2 YYNGEE. Trimming at V came to 4 bases and at J to 9 bases, leaving 16 bases not matched to a gene.

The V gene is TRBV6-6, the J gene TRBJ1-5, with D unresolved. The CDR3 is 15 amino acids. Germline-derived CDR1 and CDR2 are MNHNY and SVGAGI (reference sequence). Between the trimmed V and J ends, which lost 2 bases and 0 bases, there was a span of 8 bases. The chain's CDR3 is CASSYVGDSNQPQHF. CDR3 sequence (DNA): TGTGCCAGCAGTTACGTCGGGGATAGCAATCAGCCCCAGCATTTT.

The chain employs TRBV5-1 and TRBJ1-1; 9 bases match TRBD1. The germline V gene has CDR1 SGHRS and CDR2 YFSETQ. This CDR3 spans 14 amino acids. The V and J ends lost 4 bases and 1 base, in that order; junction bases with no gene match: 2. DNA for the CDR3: TGCGCCAGCAGCGTGACAGGGGGGAACACTGAAGCTTTCTTT. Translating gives CASSVTGGNTEAFF.

The CDR3 spells CASSLIHPSSPDTQYF. As DNA, the CDR3 is TGTGCCAGCAGCTTAATCCATCCATCATCCCCAGATACGCAGTATTTT. The rearrangement uses TRBV7-6 and TRBJ2-3; the D is unclear. From germline, CDR1 is SGHVS and CDR2 FNYEAQ. Trimming shortened V by 2 bases and J by 4 bases, and 16 bases separated the two germline ends. The length of the CDR3 is 16 residues.

CDR3 coding DNA: TGTGCCACCAACAAGGAAACAGCCCCACTGTTTTTT. It is translated as CATNKETAPLFF. The rearrangement uses TRBV15 and TRBJ1-4, with D unresolved. The V gene's germline CDR1 is LNHNV and CDR2 YYDKDF (reference sequence). This CDR3 contains 12 residues. Between the trimmed V and J ends, which lost 7 bases and 13 bases, there was a span of 16 bases.

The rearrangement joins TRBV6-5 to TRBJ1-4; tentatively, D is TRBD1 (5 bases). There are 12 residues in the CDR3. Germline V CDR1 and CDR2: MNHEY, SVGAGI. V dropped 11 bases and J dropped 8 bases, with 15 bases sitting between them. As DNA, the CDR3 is TGTGCCTCTGGACACATCACCGAAAAACTGTTTTTT. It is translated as CASGHITEKLFF.

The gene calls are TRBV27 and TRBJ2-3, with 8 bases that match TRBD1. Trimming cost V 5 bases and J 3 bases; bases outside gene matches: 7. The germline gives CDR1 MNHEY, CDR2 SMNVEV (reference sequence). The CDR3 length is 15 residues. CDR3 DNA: TGTGCCAGCAGTCCAGGGGGCCTAGGGACAGATACGCAGTATTTT. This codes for CASSPGGLGTDTQYF.

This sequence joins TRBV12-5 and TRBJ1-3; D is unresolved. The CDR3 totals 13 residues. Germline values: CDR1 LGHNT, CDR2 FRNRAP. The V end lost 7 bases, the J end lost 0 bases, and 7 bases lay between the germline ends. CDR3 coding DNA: TGTGCTAGTGCAGGCCCCTCTGGAAACACCATATATTTT. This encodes CASAGPSGNTIYF.

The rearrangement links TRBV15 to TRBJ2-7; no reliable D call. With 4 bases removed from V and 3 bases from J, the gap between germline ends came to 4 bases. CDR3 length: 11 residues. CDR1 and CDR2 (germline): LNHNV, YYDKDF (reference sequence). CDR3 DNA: TGTGCCACCAGCAACAACTACGAGCAGTACTTC. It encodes CATSNNYEQYF.

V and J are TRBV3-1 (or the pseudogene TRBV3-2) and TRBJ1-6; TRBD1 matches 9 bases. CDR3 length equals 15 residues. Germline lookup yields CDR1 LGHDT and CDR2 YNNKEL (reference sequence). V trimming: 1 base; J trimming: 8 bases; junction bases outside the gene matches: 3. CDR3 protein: CASSQGGTGYSPLHF. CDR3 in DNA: TGTGCCAGCAGCCAAGGGGGGACAGGGTATTCACCCCTCCACTTT.

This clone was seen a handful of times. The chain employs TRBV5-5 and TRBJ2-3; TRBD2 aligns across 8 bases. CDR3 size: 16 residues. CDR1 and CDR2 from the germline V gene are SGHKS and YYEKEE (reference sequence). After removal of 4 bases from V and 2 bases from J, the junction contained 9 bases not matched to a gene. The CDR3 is CASSISGTSPTDTQYF. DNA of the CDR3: TGTGCCAGCAGCATCTCCGGGACTAGTCCCACAGATACGCAGTATTTT.

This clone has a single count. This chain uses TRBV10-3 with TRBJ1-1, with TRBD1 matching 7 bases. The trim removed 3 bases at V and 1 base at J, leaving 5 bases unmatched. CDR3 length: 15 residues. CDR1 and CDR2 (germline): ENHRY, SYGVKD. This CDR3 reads CAISDSGTENTEAFF. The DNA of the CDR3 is TGTGCCATCAGTGACTCCGGGACAGAGAACACTGAAGCTTTCTTT.

The CDR3 coding sequence is TGTGCCAGCAGCTTAAGAGCGGGAGCAGATACGCAGTATTTT. This codes for CASSLRAGADTQYF. This chain links TRBV5-6 with TRBJ2-3; 8 nucleotides match TRBD2. Trimming cost V 2 bases and J 4 bases; bases outside gene matches: 3. CDR1 SGHDT and CDR2 YYEEEE come from the germline V gene. The length of the CDR3 is 14 residues.

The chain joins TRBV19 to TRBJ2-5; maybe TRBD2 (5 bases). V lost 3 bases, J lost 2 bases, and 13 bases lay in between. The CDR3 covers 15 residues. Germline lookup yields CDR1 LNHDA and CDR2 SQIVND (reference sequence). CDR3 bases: TGTGCCAGTAGTATCGGTTGGTGGGAGCAAGAGACCCAGTACTTC. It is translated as CASSIGWWEQETQYF. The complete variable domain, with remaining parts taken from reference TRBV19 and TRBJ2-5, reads DGGITQSPKYLFRKEGQNVTLSCEQNLNHDAMYWYRQDPGQGLRLIYYSQIVNDFQKGDIAEGYSVSREKKESFPLTVTSAQKNPTAFYLCASSIGWWEQETQYFGPGTRLLVL.

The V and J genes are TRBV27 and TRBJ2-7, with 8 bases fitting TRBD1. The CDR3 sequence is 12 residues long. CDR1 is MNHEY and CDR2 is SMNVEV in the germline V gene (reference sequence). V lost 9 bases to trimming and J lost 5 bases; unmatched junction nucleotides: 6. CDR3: CASRTGSHEQYF. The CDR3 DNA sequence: TGTGCCAGTAGGACAGGGAGCCACGAGCAGTACTTC.

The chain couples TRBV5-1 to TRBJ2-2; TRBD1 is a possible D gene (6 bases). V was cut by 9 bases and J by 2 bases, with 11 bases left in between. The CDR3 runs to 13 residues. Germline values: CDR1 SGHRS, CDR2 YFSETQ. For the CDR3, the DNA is TGCGCCACCACAGGGTCTAACACCGGGGAGCTGTTTTTT. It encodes CATTGSNTGELFF.

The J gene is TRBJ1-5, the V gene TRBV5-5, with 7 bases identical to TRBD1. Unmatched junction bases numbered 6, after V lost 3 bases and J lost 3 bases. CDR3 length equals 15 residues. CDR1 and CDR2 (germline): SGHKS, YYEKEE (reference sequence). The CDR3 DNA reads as TGTGCCAGCAGCTCCGGGACAGTCGACAATCAGCCCCAGCATTTT. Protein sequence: CASSSGTVDNQPQHF.

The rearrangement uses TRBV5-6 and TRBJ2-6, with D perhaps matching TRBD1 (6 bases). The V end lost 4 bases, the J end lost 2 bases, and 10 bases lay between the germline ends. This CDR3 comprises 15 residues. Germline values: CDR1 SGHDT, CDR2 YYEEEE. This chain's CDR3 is CASSHRVAGANVLTF. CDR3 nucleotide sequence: TGTGCCAGCAGCCACAGGGTAGCTGGGGCCAACGTCCTGACTTTC.

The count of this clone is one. CDR3 coding DNA: TGTGCCAGCAGCCGCGACAGGAGCAATCAGCCCCAGCATTTT. Translated: CASSRDRSNQPQHF. The genes are TRBV6-5 and TRBJ1-5, with a possible D match to TRBD1 (6 bases). The CDR3 loop spans 14 amino acids. Germline V gene sequence: CDR1 MNHEY, CDR2 SVGAGI. The V gene lost 6 bases and the J gene lost 1 base, with 10 bases spanning the gap.

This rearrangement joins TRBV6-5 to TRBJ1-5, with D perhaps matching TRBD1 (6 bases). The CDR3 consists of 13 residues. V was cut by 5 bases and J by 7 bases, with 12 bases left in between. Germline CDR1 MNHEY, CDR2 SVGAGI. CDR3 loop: CASSSRGGQPQHF. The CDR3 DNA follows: TGTGCCAGCAGTAGCAGGGGCGGGCAGCCCCAGCATTTT.

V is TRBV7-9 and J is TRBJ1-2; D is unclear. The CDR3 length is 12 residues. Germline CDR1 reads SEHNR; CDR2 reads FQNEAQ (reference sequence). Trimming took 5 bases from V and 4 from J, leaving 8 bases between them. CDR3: CASSPPSYGYTF. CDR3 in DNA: TGTGCCAGCAGCCCCCCGAGCTATGGCTACACCTTC.

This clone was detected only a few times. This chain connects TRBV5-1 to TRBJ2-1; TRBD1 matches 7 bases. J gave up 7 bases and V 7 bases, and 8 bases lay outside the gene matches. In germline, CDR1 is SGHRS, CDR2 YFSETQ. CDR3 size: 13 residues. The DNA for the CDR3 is TGCGCCAGCCACCGGGACAGAATAAATGAGCAGTTCTTC. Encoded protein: CASHRDRINEQFF.

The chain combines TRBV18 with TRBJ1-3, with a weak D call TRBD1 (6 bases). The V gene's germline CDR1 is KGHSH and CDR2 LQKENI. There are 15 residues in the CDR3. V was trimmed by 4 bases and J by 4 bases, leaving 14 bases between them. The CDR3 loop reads CASSLAGARGNTIYF. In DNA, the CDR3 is TGTGCCAGCTCACTAGCGGGGGCGCGAGGAAACACCATATATTTT.

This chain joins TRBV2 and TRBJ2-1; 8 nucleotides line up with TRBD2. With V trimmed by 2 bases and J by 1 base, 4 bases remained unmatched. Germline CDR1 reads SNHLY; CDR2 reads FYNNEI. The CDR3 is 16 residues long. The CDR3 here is CASSELLAGSYNEQFF. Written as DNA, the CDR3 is TGTGCCAGCAGTGAATTGCTAGCGGGTTCCTACAATGAGCAGTTCTTC.

The CDR3 DNA is TGTGCCAGCAGCTTTTTTGGGGGGATCTATGGCTACACCTTC. This codes for CASSFFGGIYGYTF. V usage is TRBV7-2 and J usage is TRBJ1-2; D possibly corresponds to TRBD1 (5 bases). V dropped 3 bases and J dropped 4 bases, with 12 bases sitting between them. Germline-derived CDR1 and CDR2 are SGHTA and FQGNSA. The CDR3 totals 14 residues. Full variable domain (missing parts from reference TRBV7-2 and TRBJ1-2): GAGVSQSPSNKVTEKGKDVELRCDPISGHTALYWYRQSLGQGLEFLIYFQGNSAPDKSGLPSDRFSAERTGGSVSTLTIQRTQQEDSAVYLCASSFFGGIYGYTFGSGTRLTVV.

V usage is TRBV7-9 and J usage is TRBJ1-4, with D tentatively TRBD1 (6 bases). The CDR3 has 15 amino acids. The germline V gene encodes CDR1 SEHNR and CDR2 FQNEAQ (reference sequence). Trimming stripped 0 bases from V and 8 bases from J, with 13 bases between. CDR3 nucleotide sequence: TGTGCCAGCAGCTTAGCCGGCCATAGGGGGGAAAAACTGTTTTTT. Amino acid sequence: CASSLAGHRGEKLFF.